The present entry profiles one TCR beta chain with its context. This sample is drawn from a study of Ad26.COV2.S vaccination and SARS-CoV-2 variants. Treatment indicated: 19 received Ad26.COV2.S at low or high dose, single or two shots; 5 received placebo; per-sample allocation not given. Sampling was performed 63 days after the first vaccine or placebo injection. Assay used: immunoSEQ multiplex PCR; TCRdb lists only in-frame clones, some missing. The table has about 450,000 clones, 89% seen once. The trim removed 4 bases at V and 1 base at J, leaving 9 bases unmatched. CDR3 length: 17 residues. Germline CDR1 is LGHDT and CDR2 is YNNKEL (reference sequence).

This sequence originates from a person between 18 and 65 years old who received the Ad26.COV2.S COVID-19 vaccine or a placebo. Sequencing used peripheral blood, obtained in a trial of Ad26.COV2.S vaccine versus placebo. This chain links TRBV3-1 (or the pseudogene TRBV3-2) with TRBJ2-2; 7 nucleotides line up with TRBD1. Here the CDR3 reads CASSRTGAIMNTGELFF. In nucleotides, the CDR3 is TGTGCCAGCAGCCGCACAGGGGCTATCATGAACACCGGGGAGCTGTTTTTT.